A selection of T cell receptor beta chains follows, all from one sample in a study of immune heterogeneity within non-small cell lung tumors. MiXCR, run by TCRdb on the multiplex PCR reads, gives a single entry per CDR3 protein. Seen here are some 10,000 distinct CDR3 sequences, 25% to 35% observed once, and the top ten hold around 8.1%. Sequenced material: lung tumor tissue. All receptors derive from an older woman with non-small cell lung cancer. Each CDR3 is given with its conserved first and last residue. A D gene is named only where the DNA matches it firmly. Clone size is stated in some rows and not others, as once, few, many or a class when expanded.

v_call	j_call	d_call	clone_size	cdr3_nt	cdr3_aa
TRBV7-2	TRBJ1-5	-	medium-sized	TGTGCCAGCAGCCATTCAAACAATCAGCCCCAGCATTTT	CASSHSNNQPQHF
TRBV6-1	TRBJ1-3	TRBD1	-	TGTGCCAGCAGTGAGTGGCAGGGGGATGGAAACACCATATATTTT	CASSEWQGDGNTIYF
TRBV5-1	TRBJ2-5	-	medium-sized	TGCGCCAGCAGCGAAACCGGGACGGCGCTCCAAGAGACCCAGTACTTC	CASSETGTALQETQYF
TRBV5-6	TRBJ1-1	-	few	TGTGCCAGCGGCTCCAACTCCGGCACTGAAGCTTTCTTT	CASGSNSGTEAFF
TRBV6-1	TRBJ2-7	-	medium-sized	TGTGCCAGCAGGGGGGGGCGCCACGAGCAGTACTTC	CASRGGRHEQYF
TRBV20-1	TRBJ2-5	TRBD2	-	TGCAGTGCTAGGAGCGGGGGGGGGAGGTTCCAAGAGACCCAGTACTTC	CSARSGGGRFQETQYF
TRBV14	TRBJ2-5	TRBD1	few	TGTGCCAGCAGCCAAGAACAGGGGGCTAAGGGAGAGACCCAGTACTTC	CASSQEQGAKGETQYF
TRBV7-2	TRBJ2-5	-	-	TGTGCCAGCAGCTTAGATGGAAGCCGGGGTAGGACCCAGTACTTC	CASSLDGSRGRTQYF
TRBV20-1	TRBJ2-1	-	many	TGCAGTGCTAGAGACGCGTTCGGGTGGGGGTCCTACAATGAGCAGTTCTTC	CSARDAFGWGSYNEQFF
TRBV7-6	TRBJ1-5	-	-	TGTGCCAGCAGCGGGGTTAATCAGCCCCAGCATTTT	CASSGVNQPQHF
TRBV2	TRBJ2-1	-	-	TGTGCCAGCATCAGGGAAATCTACAATGAGCAGTTCTTC	CASIREIYNEQFF
TRBV2	TRBJ2-2	TRBD1	-	TGTGCCAGCAGCACAGACAGGGCGATCACCGGGGAGCTGTTTTTT	CASSTDRAITGELFF
TRBV2	TRBJ1-6	-	medium-sized	TGTGCCAGCAGTGAAGGGACCGCCTCGAATTCACCCCTCCACTTT	CASSEGTASNSPLHF
TRBV20-1	TRBJ2-7	-	medium-sized	TGCAGTGCTGCGACTCACGAGCAGTACTTC	CSAATHEQYF
TRBV9	TRBJ2-2	-	-	TGTGCCAGCAGCGGAACGACCCTCGGGGAGCTGTTTTTT	CASSGTTLGELFF
TRBV7-8	TRBJ1-2	-	many	TGTGCCAGCAGCTTAGGTTTTTCTAGCGGCTACACCTTC	CASSLGFSSGYTF
TRBV20-1	TRBJ1-2	TRBD1	-	TGCAGTACAAACTCCGGGACAGGGGGCGGCTACACCTTC	CSTNSGTGGGYTF
TRBV28	TRBJ2-3	-	many	TGTGCCAGCAGTTTTGGGGGCACAGATACGCAGTATTTT	CASSFGGTDTQYF
TRBV7-6	TRBJ1-6	TRBD1	-	TGTGCCAGCAGCTTACAGGGGGCGAATTCACCCCTCCACTTT	CASSLQGANSPLHF
TRBV10-3	TRBJ2-5	-	many	TGTGCCATCAGTGAGAGTCTCCTACCGCAAGAGACCCAGTACTTC	CAISESLLPQETQYF
TRBV12-3/TRBV12-4	TRBJ2-1	TRBD1	medium-sized	TGTGCCAGCAGTTTAACAGGACAGGGGGGATTCTACAATGAGCAGTTCTTC	CASSLTGQGGFYNEQFF
TRBV12-3/TRBV12-4	TRBJ2-5	TRBD2	medium-sized	TGTGCCAGCAGTCCTGGGAGTAGCGGGCAAGAGACCCAGTACTTC	CASSPGSSGQETQYF
TRBV5-1	TRBJ1-2	-	-	TGTGCCAGCATCTTGAGAGAAGCTAACTATGGCTACACCTTC	CASILREANYGYTF
TRBV6-1	TRBJ2-4	TRBD2	many	TGTGCCAGCAGGGGTAGCGGGAGGGCCAAAAACATTCAGTACTTC	CASRGSGRAKNIQYF
TRBV20-1	TRBJ1-3	-	many	TGCAGTGCTCCCTTACCAGGGTTCGGAAACACCATATATTTT	CSAPLPGFGNTIYF
TRBV11-2	TRBJ1-2	-	many	TGTGCCAGCAGCTTAGATCAGGGAGGGACGGGTGGCTACACCTTC	CASSLDQGGTGGYTF
TRBV18	TRBJ2-7	TRBD1	medium-sized	TGTGCCAGCTCACCCGGGACAGCATCCTACGAGCAGTACTTC	CASSPGTASYEQYF
TRBV24-1	TRBJ2-5	-	many	TGTGCCACCAGTGACCCCCTGAGGGGGTACCAAGAGACCCAGTACTTC	CATSDPLRGYQETQYF
TRBV19	TRBJ1-1	-	-	TGTGCCAGTAGTATAGCTAGGGGTGCAGGCACTGAAGCTTTCTTT	CASSIARGAGTEAFF
TRBV10-3	TRBJ1-5	TRBD1	-	TGTGCCATCAGTGAGTCGAGACAGGGTGAAGATCAGCCCCAGCATTTT	CAISESRQGEDQPQHF
TRBV7-8	TRBJ1-1	-	-	TGTGCCAGCACCCCAAAGACGGCGAACACTGAAGCTTTCTTT	CASTPKTANTEAFF
TRBV5-1	TRBJ1-4	TRBD1	-	TGCGCCAGCAGCTCCTACGGGGACAGAAATAATGAAAAACTGTTTTTT	CASSSYGDRNNEKLFF
TRBV28	TRBJ1-5	-	-	TGTGCCAGCAGCCGGGGGTGCAATCAGCTCCAGCATTTT	CASSRGCNQLQHF
TRBV7-2	TRBJ2-7	-	medium-sized	TGTGCCAGCAGCTTAGACTCCTCGGGGTACGAGCAGTACTTC	CASSLDSSGYEQYF
TRBV28	TRBJ2-7	-	-	TGTGCCAGCAGTCTAAATCCTACGGAGCAGTACTTC	CASSLNPTEQYF
TRBV12-3/TRBV12-4	TRBJ2-1	TRBD2	medium-sized	TGTGCCAGCAGGCCAACTAGCGGGAGTACCCATGAGCAGTTCTTC	CASRPTSGSTHEQFF